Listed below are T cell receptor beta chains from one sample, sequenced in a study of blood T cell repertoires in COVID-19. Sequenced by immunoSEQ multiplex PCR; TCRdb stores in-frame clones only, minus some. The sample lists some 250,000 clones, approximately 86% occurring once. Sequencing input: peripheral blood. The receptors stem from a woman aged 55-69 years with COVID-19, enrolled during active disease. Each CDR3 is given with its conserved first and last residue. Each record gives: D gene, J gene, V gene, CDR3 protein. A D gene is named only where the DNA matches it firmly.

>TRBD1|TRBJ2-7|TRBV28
CASHIGGQGSYEQYF
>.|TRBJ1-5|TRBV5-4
CASSFGGNSNQPQHF
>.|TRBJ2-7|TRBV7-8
CASSLSSREQYF
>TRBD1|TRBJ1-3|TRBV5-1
CASSRTGKSGNTIYF
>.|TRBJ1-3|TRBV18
CASSPTVGGSGNTIYF
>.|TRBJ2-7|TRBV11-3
CASSVNSYEQYF
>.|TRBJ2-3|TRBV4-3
CASSLAQGDTQYF
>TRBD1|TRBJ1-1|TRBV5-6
CASSAGGRTGLNTEAFF
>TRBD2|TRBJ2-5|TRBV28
CASRPGLAGVRQTQYF
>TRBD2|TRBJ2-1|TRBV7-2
CASRKGLAGGVYNEQFF
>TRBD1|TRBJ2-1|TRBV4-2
CASSQDRASYNEQFF
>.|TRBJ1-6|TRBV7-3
CASSFFKSYNSPLHF
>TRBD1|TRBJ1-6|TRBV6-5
CASSYSGGATVGPLHF
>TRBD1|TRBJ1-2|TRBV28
CASSLDRGVGYTF
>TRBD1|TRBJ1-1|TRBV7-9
CASSNRGNTEAFF
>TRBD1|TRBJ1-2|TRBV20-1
CSASFSPDRVHGYTF
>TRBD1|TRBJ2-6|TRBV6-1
CASSGSGTGGLVGANVLTF
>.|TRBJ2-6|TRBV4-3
CASSQPYSGTGANVLTF
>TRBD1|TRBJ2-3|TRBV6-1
CASSEGTGGTDTQYF
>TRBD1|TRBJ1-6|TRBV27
CASSSPGTAYSPLHF
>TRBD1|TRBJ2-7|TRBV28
CAGRQGVGYEQYF
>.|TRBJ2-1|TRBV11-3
CASSAGRGYNEQFF
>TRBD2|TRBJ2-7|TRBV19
CASSILAGGYEQYF
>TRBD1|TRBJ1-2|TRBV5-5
CASSLGAGGTGGYGYTF
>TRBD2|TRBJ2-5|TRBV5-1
CASSLNGLAGTKTETQYF
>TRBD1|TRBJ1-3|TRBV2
CASSFAGQGTGTIYF
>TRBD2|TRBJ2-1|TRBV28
CASSLSGLAKTYNEQFF
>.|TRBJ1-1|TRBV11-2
CASSLDRATEAFF
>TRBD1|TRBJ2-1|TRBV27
CASRLGQGLYNEQFF
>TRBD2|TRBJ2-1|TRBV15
CATSGGLAAEGEQFF
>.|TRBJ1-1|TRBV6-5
CASSLDIWGDTEAFF
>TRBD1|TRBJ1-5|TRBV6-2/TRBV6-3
CASSDGQGVGNQPQHF
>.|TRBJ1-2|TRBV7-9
CASSSHSGANYGYTF
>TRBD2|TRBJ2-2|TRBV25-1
CASSEWGLAGEVGELFF
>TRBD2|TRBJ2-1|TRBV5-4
CASSLGLAGENEQFF
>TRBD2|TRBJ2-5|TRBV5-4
CASSLERAGVGETQYF
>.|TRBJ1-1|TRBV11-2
CASSLGTSGHREMNTEAFF
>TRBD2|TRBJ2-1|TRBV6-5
CASSYRREGGEQFF
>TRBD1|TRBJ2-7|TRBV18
CASSPLIRDRGFYEQYF
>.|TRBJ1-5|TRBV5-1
CASSLNSNSNQPQHF
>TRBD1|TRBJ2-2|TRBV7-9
CASSPGTDTGELFF
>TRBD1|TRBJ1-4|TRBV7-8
CASSPPTGVEYEKLFF
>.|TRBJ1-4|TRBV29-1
CSVSRGMDEKLFF
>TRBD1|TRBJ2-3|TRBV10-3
CAISPGTVYTDTQYF
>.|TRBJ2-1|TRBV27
CASSSYRERTYNEQFF
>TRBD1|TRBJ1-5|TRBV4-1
CASSIRDRESAQHF
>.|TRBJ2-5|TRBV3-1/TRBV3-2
CASSHPNSLETQYF
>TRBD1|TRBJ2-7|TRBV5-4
CAGGTGGGVLGEQYF
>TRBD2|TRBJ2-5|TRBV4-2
CASSRGLAEETQYF
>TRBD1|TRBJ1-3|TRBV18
CASSPGQGSGNTIYF
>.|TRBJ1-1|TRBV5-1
CASSSLRVLNTEAFF
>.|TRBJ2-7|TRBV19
CASSSAYEQYF